A selection of T cell receptor beta chains follows, all from one sample in a study of T-cell reconstitution after alpha-beta-depleted transplantation in children. TCRdb recomputed calls from the PCR reads with MiXCR, one row per CDR3 protein. The sample lists 800,000 to 1,000,000 distinct CDR3 sequences, about 29% occurring once. The material was PBMCs, mostly from graft donor cells, obtained 360 days after TCRalphabeta/CD19-depleted stem cell transplant. All receptors come from a boy in the first two years of life who had a stem cell transplant for SCID, so the T cells may come from the graft donor. CDR3s include the opening cysteine and the closing phenylalanine or tryptophan. The D gene is left open where the match is weak.

V gene: TRBV5-1
D gene: TRBD1
J gene: TRBJ2-2
CDR3 protein: CASTSGTGGTWSTGELFF

V gene: TRBV7-3
D gene: TRBD1
J gene: TRBJ1-2
CDR3 protein: CASSLAGGEGYTF

V gene: TRBV9
D gene: NA
J gene: TRBJ2-2
CDR3 protein: CASSSEDGGTGELFF

V gene: TRBV7-9
D gene: TRBD1
J gene: TRBJ2-2
CDR3 protein: CASSHRTGWGNTGELFF

V gene: TRBV5-5
D gene: NA
J gene: TRBJ2-3
CDR3 protein: CASSSPQATDTQYF

V gene: TRBV12-3/TRBV12-4
D gene: NA
J gene: TRBJ1-2
CDR3 protein: CASSLRTGGYTF

V gene: TRBV5-1
D gene: NA
J gene: TRBJ2-4
CDR3 protein: CASSLVAHEGGIQYF

V gene: TRBV19
D gene: NA
J gene: TRBJ2-7
CDR3 protein: CASSIQPLYEQYF

V gene: TRBV5-1
D gene: NA
J gene: TRBJ2-7
CDR3 protein: CARLLVSYEQYF

V gene: TRBV7-2
D gene: NA
J gene: TRBJ2-3
CDR3 protein: CASSLAPGTQYF

V gene: TRBV5-1
D gene: NA
J gene: TRBJ2-2
CDR3 protein: CASRELLRTGELFF

V gene: TRBV6-1
D gene: TRBD1
J gene: TRBJ1-5
CDR3 protein: CASRHTTGKYNQPQHF

V gene: TRBV20-1
D gene: TRBD2
J gene: TRBJ2-1
CDR3 protein: CSARRRLAGNEQFF

V gene: TRBV4-1
D gene: TRBD1
J gene: TRBJ1-5
CDR3 protein: CASSRDRGNQPEHF

V gene: TRBV24-1
D gene: NA
J gene: TRBJ2-1
CDR3 protein: CATSDPGRERQFF

V gene: TRBV7-3
D gene: TRBD1
J gene: TRBJ2-1
CDR3 protein: CASSLGTGVDNEQFF

V gene: TRBV29-1
D gene: NA
J gene: TRBJ2-1
CDR3 protein: CSLAGSPNNEQFF

V gene: TRBV2
D gene: TRBD1
J gene: TRBJ2-1
CDR3 protein: CASSERGRSYNEQFF

V gene: TRBV7-9
D gene: TRBD1
J gene: TRBJ1-1
CDR3 protein: CASRKQGGTEAFF

V gene: TRBV20-1
D gene: NA
J gene: TRBJ2-5
CDR3 protein: CSASYRPETQYF

V gene: TRBV20-1
D gene: NA
J gene: TRBJ2-7
CDR3 protein: CSARHTNTYEQYF

V gene: TRBV7-9
D gene: NA
J gene: TRBJ2-7
CDR3 protein: CASSSGEITYEQYF

V gene: TRBV24-1
D gene: TRBD2
J gene: TRBJ2-2
CDR3 protein: CATSDFPGLAGDANTGELFF

V gene: TRBV9
D gene: NA
J gene: TRBJ2-7
CDR3 protein: CASSSGIEQYF

V gene: TRBV7-8
D gene: NA
J gene: TRBJ2-5
CDR3 protein: CASSKDGRETQYF

V gene: TRBV4-1
D gene: NA
J gene: TRBJ2-5
CDR3 protein: CASSQQGSETQYF

V gene: TRBV5-1
D gene: NA
J gene: TRBJ2-6
CDR3 protein: CASRDRISGANVLTF

V gene: TRBV20-1
D gene: NA
J gene: TRBJ2-1
CDR3 protein: CSAKDSFNEQFF